The 13 T cell receptor beta chains reported below all come from one sample, sequenced in a study of technical replicates of blood from a few donors. Assay used: immunoSEQ multiplex PCR; TCRdb lists only in-frame clones, some missing. The sample lists roughly 100,000 clones; approximately 95% were seen once. Sequencing was performed on T cells isolated from PBMCs. The receptors were gathered from a human donor in good health.

The rearrangement joins TRBV5-6 to TRBJ1-2; D is possibly TRBD1 (5 bases). CDR1 is SGHDT, CDR2 YYEEEE, per germline. Trimming removed 3 bases at V and 3 bases at J, with 15 bases between. The CDR3 has 15 amino acids. The CDR3 here is CASSSFDSLYYGYTF. In DNA form, the CDR3 reads TGTGCCAGCAGCTCCTTTGACAGCCTCTACTATGGCTACACCTTC.

J is TRBJ2-3 and V is TRBV28; no clear D gene. The CDR3 is 14 residues long. The V end was cut by 6 bases, the J end by 2 bases, with 12 bases between. Germline lookup yields CDR1 MDHEN and CDR2 SYDVKM. The CDR3 reads CASRSPLYTDTQYF. In nucleotides, the CDR3 is TGTGCCAGCAGATCTCCTCTATACACAGATACGCAGTATTTT.

This sequence joins TRBV28 and TRBJ1-3; D perhaps matches TRBD1 (6 bases). CDR1 and CDR2 (germline): MDHEN, SYDVKM. This CDR3 region has 15 residues. Trimming cost V 5 bases and J 0 bases, with 11 bases left between them. CDR3 amino acids: CASSEQGRSGNTIYF. The CDR3 coding sequence is TGTGCCAGCAGTGAACAGGGTCGCTCTGGAAACACCATATATTTT.

The genes are TRBV6-5 and TRBJ2-7; D possibly corresponds to TRBD2 (5 bases). The CDR3 loop spans 13 amino acids. Trimming cost V 0 bases and J 11 bases, with 14 bases left between them. CDR1 is MNHEY and CDR2 is SVGAGI in the germline V gene. The DNA of the CDR3 is TGTGCCAGCAGTTACTCCAGCGTTACCGGGGAGTACTTC. Translating gives CASSYSSVTGEYF.

V and J are TRBV2 and TRBJ2-7; unclear D gene. Per the germline V gene, CDR1 is SNHLY and CDR2 is FYNNEI. Deletions cut 4 bases from V and 0 bases from J, with 16 bases between. CDR3 length equals 16 residues. CDR3 residues: CASSVSGLESSYEQYF. In nucleotides, the CDR3 is TGTGCCAGCAGTGTCTCAGGTTTAGAGTCCTCCTACGAGCAGTACTTC.

V and J are TRBV6-6 and TRBJ1-5; D is unresolved. There are 14 residues in the CDR3. Germline lookup yields CDR1 MNHNY and CDR2 SVGAGI (reference sequence). Trimming stripped 2 bases from V and 3 bases from J, with 8 bases between. DNA of the CDR3: TGTGCCAGCAGTTACCTTACAGTCAATCAGCCCCAGCATTTT. Translated: CASSYLTVNQPQHF.

This clone was counted a single time. The CDR3 coding sequence is TGTGCCAGCAGCCCTTCCTACGAGCAGTACTTC. Encoded protein: CASSPSYEQYF. This chain connects TRBV11-2 to TRBJ2-7; D is uncertain. V was cut by 5 bases and J by 1 base, with 3 bases left in between. This CDR3 spans 11 amino acids. Per germline, CDR1 SGHAT and CDR2 FQNNGV.

This clone appeared a single time. The rearrangement joins TRBV5-4 to TRBJ1-3, with D possibly TRBD1 on 6 matching bases. Germline V gives CDR1 SGHNT, CDR2 YYREEE (reference sequence). Trimming shortened V by 1 base and J by 0 bases, and 8 bases separated the two germline ends. The CDR3 contains 15 residues. CDR3 loop: CASSLRGGSGNTIYF. In nucleotides, the CDR3 is TGTGCCAGCAGCTTGAGGGGGGGCTCTGGAAACACCATATATTTT.

The genes are TRBV30 and TRBJ1-5; maybe TRBD1 (5 bases). Trimming cost V 5 bases and J 1 base, with 9 bases left between them. This CDR3 is 13 amino acids long. Germline assignment: CDR1 GTSNPN and CDR2 SVGIG (reference sequence). This chain's CDR3 is CAWGGNSNQPQHF. The CDR3 DNA is TGTGCCTGGGGGGGGAACAGCAATCAGCCCCAGCATTTT.

J is TRBJ2-1 and V is TRBV19, with TRBD2 matching 13 bases. Germline CDR1 reads LNHDA; CDR2 reads SQIVND (reference sequence). The CDR3 is made up of 20 amino acids. Trimming removed 6 bases from V and 0 bases from J; junction bases left unmatched: 14. This CDR3 reads CASSSFPGLAGSFSYNEQFF. In DNA form, the CDR3 reads TGTGCCAGTAGCTCTTTTCCGGGACTAGCGGGATCCTTCTCCTACAATGAGCAGTTCTTC.

The chain couples TRBV6-5 to TRBJ2-5; no reliable D call. Trimming removed 5 bases at V and 1 base at J, with 11 bases between. The CDR3 loop spans 14 amino acids. The V gene's germline CDR1 is MNHEY and CDR2 SVGAGI. This CDR3 reads CASSPAQTQETQYF. CDR3 DNA: TGTGCCAGCAGTCCAGCACAGACCCAAGAGACCCAGTACTTC.

The gene calls are TRBV19 and TRBJ2-2; D unresolved. The CDR3 extends over 13 amino acids. From germline, CDR1 is LNHDA and CDR2 SQIVND (reference sequence). V dropped 7 bases and J dropped 8 bases, with 14 bases sitting between them. This CDR3 reads CASNEFRTGELFF. The DNA of the CDR3 is TGTGCCAGTAATGAATTTCGAACAGGGGAGCTGTTTTTT. Based on the CDR3 plus reference TRBV19 and TRBJ2-2, the full variable domain is DGGITQSPKYLFRKEGQNVTLSCEQNLNHDAMYWYRQDPGQGLRLIYYSQIVNDFQKGDIAEGYSVSREKKESFPLTVTSAQKNPTAFYLCASNEFRTGELFFGEGSRLTVL.

The rearrangement links TRBV27 to TRBJ2-1; D perhaps matches TRBD2 (5 bases). This CDR3 spans 12 amino acids. V was pared by 2 bases and J by 9 bases, with 8 bases between. The germline V gene has CDR1 MNHEY and CDR2 SMNVEV (reference sequence). The CDR3 region has the DNA TGTGCCAGCAGTTTACGGGGTCTTGAGCAGTTCTTC. Translated: CASSLRGLEQFF.